This is a list of T cell receptor beta chains from one sample in a study of T-cell memory formation after mild COVID-19. Using its own MiXCR run on the 5' RACE reads, TCRdb lists one record per CDR3 protein. Of hundreds of thousands of distinct CDR3 sequences listed, 15% to 20% were seen once; the top ten hold 20% to 25%. The sequenced material came from PBMCs or a T cell subset sorted from them (not recorded which). The receptors derive from a man between 18 and 35 years old who had mild COVID-19 (a few samples of this study predate the infection). Cell type and time point are not known. CDR3s include the opening cysteine and the closing phenylalanine or tryptophan. The D gene is left open where the match is weak. The listing skips clone size in some rows; elsewhere it reads once, few, many or a size class.

>TRBV7-6|-|TRBJ2-7|-|13
CASSLAQTNEQYF
TGTGCCAGCAGCTTAGCACAAACCAATGAGCAGTACTTC
>TRBV5-1|-|TRBJ2-1|TRBD2|17
CASSLDGTSGGPGEQFF
TGCGCCAGCAGCTTGGACGGGACTAGCGGGGGGCCGGGTGAGCAGTTCTTC
>TRBV7-9|few|TRBJ2-2|TRBD1|18
CASSSSRRDRGYTGELFF
TGTGCCAGCAGCTCCTCCCGCCGGGACAGGGGGTACACCGGGGAGCTGTTTTTT
>TRBV12-3/TRBV12-4|few|TRBJ2-1|-|19
CASSPQGVGTTSGQSEQFF
TGTGCCAGCAGCCCCCAAGGGGTCGGGACCACCTCAGGGCAATCGGAGCAGTTCTTC
>TRBV7-9|few|TRBJ2-7|-|13
CASSPSHDYEQYF
TGTGCCAGCAGCCCGAGCCACGACTACGAGCAGTACTTC
>TRBV2|few|TRBJ1-6|-|12
CASSDSNSPLHF
TGTGCCAGCAGTGATTCTAATTCACCCCTCCACTTT
>TRBV4-3|many|TRBJ2-7|TRBD1|14
CASSQVTGGYEQYF
TGCGCCAGCAGCCAAGTCACAGGGGGCTACGAGCAGTACTTC
>TRBV6-5|-|TRBJ1-1|-|13
CASSYRTNTEAFF
TGTGCCAGCAGTTACCGGACGAACACTGAAGCTTTCTTT
>TRBV5-1|few|TRBJ1-1|-|14
CASSALRDNTEAFF
TGCGCCAGCAGCGCTCTCCGGGATAACACTGAAGCTTTCTTT
>TRBV27|few|TRBJ2-4|TRBD1|14
CASSRTGGKNIQYF
TGTGCCAGCAGTCGGACAGGGGGCAAAAACATTCAGTACTTC
>TRBV28|-|TRBJ2-2|TRBD1|13
CASRGQGSGELFF
TGTGCCAGCAGGGGACAGGGGTCCGGGGAGCTGTTTTTT
>TRBV29-1|-|TRBJ1-2|-|11
CSVDGTAGYTF
TGCAGCGTTGATGGGACGGCTGGCTACACCTTC
>TRBV5-1|-|TRBJ2-5|-|14
CASSLAAGEETQYF
TGCGCCAGCAGCTTGGCCGCAGGGGAAGAGACCCAGTACTTC
>TRBV12-3/TRBV12-4|many|TRBJ1-6|-|11
CASSLNSPLHF
TGTGCCAGCAGTTTAAATTCACCCCTCCACTTT
>TRBV2|few|TRBJ2-1|-|15
CASRADSSSYNEQFF
TGTGCCAGCAGGGCCGACAGCAGCTCCTACAATGAGCAGTTCTTC
>TRBV7-2|-|TRBJ1-3|-|14
CASSSRQLRNTIYF
TGTGCCAGCAGCTCCCGGCAGCTACGAAACACCATATATTTT
>TRBV5-6|-|TRBJ2-2|-|11
CASSRQQELFF
TGTGCCAGCAGCCGGCAGCAGGAGCTGTTTTTT
>TRBV6-2/TRBV6-3|-|TRBJ2-3|TRBD1|20
CASSYSTDRVCLFHTDTQYF
TGTGCCAGCAGTTACTCTACCGACAGGGTCTGTTTGTTCCACACAGATACGCAGTATTTT
>TRBV4-1|-|TRBJ2-1|TRBD1|16
CASSHPGTGGSNEQFF
TGCGCCAGCAGCCACCCCGGGACAGGGGGCTCCAATGAGCAGTTCTTC
>TRBV6-2/TRBV6-3|-|TRBJ2-5|-|14
CASSSSIGEETQYF
TGTGCCAGCAGCTCCAGTATCGGGGAAGAGACCCAGTACTTC
>TRBV7-2|-|TRBJ2-1|TRBD2|15
CASGASGGAYNEQFF
TGTGCCAGCGGCGCTAGCGGGGGGGCCTACAATGAGCAGTTCTTC
>TRBV7-2|many|TRBJ1-1|-|14
CASSLGRRNTEAFF
TGTGCCAGCAGCCTGGGACGGAGAAACACTGAAGCTTTCTTT